The source of this TCR beta chain is a study of shared clonotypes between healthy human individuals. Per the germline V gene, CDR1 is GTSNPN and CDR2 is SVGIG (reference sequence). CDR3 length equals 13 residues. V shed 4 bases and J shed 8 bases, with 17 bases lying between them. On this clone itself: Its cognate antigen is unknown.

Study-wide results and limits: An anticipated effect of sequencing depth on clonotype sharing among donors was recognized. Limited genetic and exposure-history diversity came from having few donors.

The unsorted PBMC sample used ten immunoSEQ deep assay plates. Original processing notes: ImmunoSEQ supplied junction-only sequences lacking quality scores, so filtering was different. The assay was immunoSEQ multiplex PCR, and TCRdb's table has in-frame clones only and misses some. The V and J calls and clone size are taken from that table; D and trimming were inferred from the DNA. Among 450,000 to 600,000 clones listed, 79% were seen once. The sample comprised PBMCs. This receptor was obtained from a woman aged 40 to 50 in good health. Some clones in this sample may be carry-over from other donors' samples. The chain links TRBV30 to TRBJ1-2; no definite D call. As DNA, the CDR3 is TGTGCCTGGACCCCGATCCTTGGCCGGGGCTACACCTTC. Its protein is CAWTPILGRGYTF.